This T cell receptor beta chain derives from a study of STAT5B mutations in CD4+ large granular lymphocyte leukemia. A note on this clone: The antigen remains undetermined.

Germline values: CDR1 SGHAT, CDR2 FQDESV (reference sequence). The CDR3 is 18 residues long. V was pared by 6 bases and J by 0 bases, with 11 bases of the junction left unmatched. Whole-study findings and limits: Compared with healthy controls (2/35), patient top clones favored TRBV06 (8/27). CD4-sorted patient repertoires seemed more clonal than healthy CD4+ repertoires. The CD4+ versus CD8+ T-LGLL clonality difference may reflect limited sample size.

Per the study methods: A productive frequency of 2.59 x 10-5 was the lowest detectable. Assay: immunoSEQ multiplex PCR; the TCRdb copy retains only in-frame clones and omits some. The V and J calls and clone size are taken from that table; D and trimming were inferred from the DNA. The sample contains around 23,000 clones, approximately 81% of which appear only once. Sequencing was done on a sample of CD4+ T cells from blood buffy coats. The chain has TRBV11-1 and TRBJ2-6, with 7 bases lining up with TRBD1. The sequence was obtained from a human donor in good health. The CDR3 bases are TGTGCCAGCAGGGATACCGGGACAGACTACTCTGGGGCCAACGTCCTGACTTTC. Its translation: CASRDTGTDYSGANVLTF. Filled out from reference TRBV11-1 and TRBJ2-6, the complete variable domain reads EAEVAQSPRYKITEKSQAVAFWCDPISGHATLYWYRQILGQGPELLVQFQDESVVDDSQLPKDRFSAERLKGVDSTLKIQPAELGDSAMYLCASRDTGTDYSGANVLTFGAGSRLTVL.